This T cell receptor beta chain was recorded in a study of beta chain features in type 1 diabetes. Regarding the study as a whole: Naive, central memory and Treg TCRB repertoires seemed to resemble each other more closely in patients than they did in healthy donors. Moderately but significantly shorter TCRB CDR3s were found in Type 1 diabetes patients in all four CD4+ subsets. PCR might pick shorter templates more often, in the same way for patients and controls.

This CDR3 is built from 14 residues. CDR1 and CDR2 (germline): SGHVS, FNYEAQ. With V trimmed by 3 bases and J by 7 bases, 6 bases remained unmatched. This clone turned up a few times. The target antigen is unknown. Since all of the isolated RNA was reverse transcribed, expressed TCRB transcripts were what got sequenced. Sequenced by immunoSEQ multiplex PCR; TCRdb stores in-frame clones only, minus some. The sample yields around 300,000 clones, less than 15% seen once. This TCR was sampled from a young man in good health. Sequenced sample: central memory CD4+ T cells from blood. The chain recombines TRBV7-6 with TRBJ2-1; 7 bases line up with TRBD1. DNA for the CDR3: TGTGCCAGCAGCTTCCAGGCGACAGGGAATGAGCAGTTCTTC. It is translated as CASSFQATGNEQFF.